Listed below are T cell receptor beta chains from one sample, sequenced in a study of T cells after yellow fever vaccination. TCRdb passed the 5' RACE reads through MiXCR, listing each CDR3 protein once. The sample yields roughly 260,000 distinct CDR3 sequences, roughly 13% seen once. The source was CD4+ T cells sorted from PBMCs, collected 45 days after the yellow fever booster vaccination. The receptors derive from a man younger than 45 who received the YFV17D yellow fever vaccine. The CDR3 runs from the conserved cysteine through the conserved F or W. A D gene is named only where the DNA matches it firmly. Rows give clone size only sometimes, using once, few, many, or a class for an expanded clone.

>NA|TRBJ1-4|NA|12|TRBV6-5
TGTGCCAGGACGGGAGGAAATGAAAAACTGTTTTTT
CARTGGNEKLFF
>NA|TRBJ2-7|NA|14|TRBV30
TGTGCCTGGAGTGTAGGGGGAAACTCCTACGAGCAGTACTTC
CAWSVGGNSYEQYF
>NA|TRBJ2-5|NA|11|TRBV6-1
TGTGCCAGCCGGGAGCAAGAGACCCAGTACTTC
CASREQETQYF
>TRBD2|TRBJ2-1|NA|13|TRBV24-1
TGTGCCACCAGTGATGCGGGAGAGGGTGAGCAGTTCTTC
CATSDAGEGEQFF
>TRBD1|TRBJ2-3|few|15|TRBV20-1
TGCAGTGCTAGTGGGACAGGGAGGCTTGGAGATACGCAGTATTTT
CSASGTGRLGDTQYF
>TRBD2|TRBJ2-4|few|16|TRBV5-1
TGCGCCAGCAGCTACGGACTAGCGGAAGCCAAAAACATTCAGTACTTC
CASSYGLAEAKNIQYF
>TRBD1|TRBJ2-1|NA|13|TRBV11-2
TGTGCCAGCAGCTCTACAACCGGGACAGGGAACTTCTTC
CASSSTTGTGNFF
>TRBD1|TRBJ2-7|few|13|TRBV7-9
TGTGCCAGTACGGGGCAGGGGGTTTACGAGCAGTACTTC
CASTGQGVYEQYF
>NA|TRBJ2-1|NA|16|TRBV5-1
TGCGCCAGCAGTCCTCGGGGCGGGGCCCTTAACAATGAGCAGTTCTTC
CASSPRGGALNNEQFF
>NA|TRBJ2-7|NA|16|TRBV7-9
TGTGCCAGCAGCTACCTGGACAGCTCGGGGATCTACGAGCAGTACTTC
CASSYLDSSGIYEQYF
>TRBD2|TRBJ2-3|few|17|TRBV2
TGTGCCAGCAGTGAAGGGGTGCTAGCGGGAGGTCCAGATACGCAGTATTTT
CASSEGVLAGGPDTQYF
>NA|TRBJ2-7|NA|15|TRBV7-3
TGTGCCAGCTCTCTCCGCCGGGCAGGAACCCACGAGCAGTACTTC
CASSLRRAGTHEQYF
>TRBD2|TRBJ2-2|NA|15|TRBV12-3/TRBV12-4
TGTGCCAGCGGGGGGACTAGCTGGAATTCCGGGGAGCTGTTTTTT
CASGGTSWNSGELFF
>NA|TRBJ2-5|few|14|TRBV7-2
TGTGCCAGCAGCTTAGATCTGGGTACAGAGACCCAGTACTTC
CASSLDLGTETQYF
>NA|TRBJ1-1|NA|16|TRBV19
TGTGCCAGTAGCAACCCCCGAAGGTTCATGAACACTGAAGCTTTCTTT
CASSNPRRFMNTEAFF
>NA|TRBJ2-7|NA|12|TRBV7-2
TGTGCCAGCACGACCCTCCCACGAGAGCAGTACTTC
CASTTLPREQYF
>NA|TRBJ1-4|few|16|TRBV20-1
TGCAGTGCTCTCCCCCAGGTGCTAACAACTAATGAAAAACTGTTTTTT
CSALPQVLTTNEKLFF
>NA|TRBJ2-7|NA|15|TRBV5-1
TGCGCCAGCAGCTTGTCAGTGGCAGGGTCAGGCGAGCAGTACTTC
CASSLSVAGSGEQYF
>NA|TRBJ2-7|few|12|TRBV5-1
TGCGCCAGCAGCTCACCGGGCCCCACCTCTACCTTC
CASSSPGPTSTF
>TRBD1|TRBJ1-1|NA|11|TRBV20-1
TGCAGTGCTTGGAGGACAGGAGAAGCTTTCTTT
CSAWRTGEAFF
>TRBD1|TRBJ2-5|few|14|TRBV7-2
TGTGCCAGCCATGACAGGGTAGCTGAGGAGACCCAGTACTTC
CASHDRVAEETQYF
>TRBD2|TRBJ2-1|NA|16|TRBV20-1
TGCAGTGCTAGAGGAGGAGATAGCGGGACCTACAATGAGCAGTTCTTC
CSARGGDSGTYNEQFF
>NA|TRBJ1-2|NA|14|TRBV19
TGTGCCAGTAGTTCCCGGGACCAGTTGTATGGCTACACCTTC
CASSSRDQLYGYTF
>TRBD2|TRBJ2-2|NA|13|TRBV10-1
TGCGCCAGCGGGGGGGGTGGCACCGGGGAGCTGTTTTTT
CASGGGGTGELFF
>NA|TRBJ2-1|few|15|TRBV5-1
TGCGCCAGTATCGGGCCGGGCCCCCCTTACAATGAGCAGTTCTTC
CASIGPGPPYNEQFF
>NA|TRBJ2-7|NA|14|TRBV20-1
TGCAGTGCTCCAGACTCGGGCTCCACCTACGAGCAGTACTTC
CSAPDSGSTYEQYF
>TRBD2|TRBJ2-1|few|15|TRBV7-2
TGTGCCAGCAGCTTGGCGGGAGCCGACTACAATGAGCAGTTCTTC
CASSLAGADYNEQFF
>NA|TRBJ2-5|NA|11|TRBV7-9
TGTGCCAGCGGCCTGGGGGAGACCCAGTACTTC
CASGLGETQYF